This TCR beta chain was sequenced for a study of neurological immune-mediated disorders. Study results and caveats: No CDR3 amino acid sequences recurred among expanded clones across subjects, suggesting private repertoires in all groups.

Volunteers attending a blood bank in Maryland, USA, served as healthy controls. There are many counts of this clonotype. The antigen is undetermined. Synthesis of cDNA was accomplished via 5'RACE employing 10-nucleotide random UMIs. Every sequencing run produced over 190 million TCR-beta sequences, and the sequences from any one run covered 15-18 subjects. Each CDR3 protein gets one entry after TCRdb re-called the 5' RACE reads with MiXCR. Here the sample spans some 16,000 distinct CDR3 sequences, roughly 9% being singletons. V lost 0 bases and J 3 bases, leaving 12 bases between the germline ends. Germline V gives CDR1 LGHNA, CDR2 YSLEER. This CDR3 contains 16 residues.

The sequence was obtained from a man aged 50 to 60 in good health. The chain employs TRBV4-3 and TRBJ2-1; D is ambiguous. Input material: CD8+ T cells from blood. CDR3 region: CASSQEPPPLYNEQFF. The CDR3 DNA sequence: TGCGCCAGCAGCCAAGAGCCTCCTCCCCTCTACAATGAGCAGTTCTTC.